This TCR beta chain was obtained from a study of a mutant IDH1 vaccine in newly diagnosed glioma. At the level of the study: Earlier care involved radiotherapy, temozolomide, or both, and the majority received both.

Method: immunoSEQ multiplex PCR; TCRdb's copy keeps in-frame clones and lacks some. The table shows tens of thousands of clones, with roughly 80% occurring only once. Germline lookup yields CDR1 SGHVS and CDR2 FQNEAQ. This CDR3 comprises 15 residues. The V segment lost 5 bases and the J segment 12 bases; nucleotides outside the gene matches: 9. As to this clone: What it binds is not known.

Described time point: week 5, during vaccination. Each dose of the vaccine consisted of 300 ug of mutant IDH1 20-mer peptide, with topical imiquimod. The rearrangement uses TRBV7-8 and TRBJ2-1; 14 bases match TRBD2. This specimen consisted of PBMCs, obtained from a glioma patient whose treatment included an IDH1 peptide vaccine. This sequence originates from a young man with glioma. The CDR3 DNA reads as TGTGCCAGCAGCCCGACTAGCGGGAGGGAGGGTGGGCAGTTCTTC. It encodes CASSPTSGREGGQFF.